This paragraph covers one T cell receptor (beta chain) sequence. CDR3 length equals 11 residues. The V and J ends lost 8 bases and 5 bases respectively, with 9 bases between them. Germline-derived CDR1 and CDR2 are ENHRY and SYGVKD. This record belongs to a study of blood T cell repertoires in COVID-19. Study as a whole: Sample material is recorded as cDNA or gDNA derived from T cells, B-cell-depleted T cells, or PBMCs.

The protocol was immunoSEQ multiplex PCR, while the TCRdb copy is restricted to in-frame clones and leaves out a portion. This table holds approximately 260,000 clones, 88% found once. Individuals drawn from approximately 26 US areas were about 18 to 100 years old. Which cohort a participant joined came from the clinical history participants gave. The receptor comes from a woman aged 40 to 50 with acute COVID-19. The V call is TRBV10-3, the J call TRBJ1-1; tentatively, D is TRBD1 (5 bases). Sequenced material: PBMCs or T cells enriched from blood (not recorded which). The CDR3 here is CAISAGTEAFF. In nucleotides, the CDR3 is TGTGCCATCTCGGCAGGGACTGAAGCTTTCTTT.